This T cell receptor beta chain was documented in a study of cytomegalovirus exposure and HLA in healthy donors (dated by TCRdb to the late 2010s). For the study in its entirety: According to a later analysis, one platform produced both the approximately 110 validation repertoires and the 720 or so repertoires of the first cohort. The aim of the study was to test whether cataloging public T cell receptors could identify signatures of past pathogen exposure. A separate validation cohort of over 95 different subjects was used in addition to the approximately 700-subject first cohort. The study combined high-throughput TCR immunosequencing, statistical association of individual TCRs with disease status, and machine learning to predict cytomegalovirus infection status.

Library method: the immunoSEQ multiplex PCR assay. Under the source paper's analysis protocol: To diagnose cytomegalovirus status from the catalog of TCR beta chain sequences, a statistical classification framework was built. TCRdb stores this immuneACCESS table with in-frame sequences only. Part of the clones is absent; in the studies checked, under half of the shortfall reflects unresolved V genes, and no reason is known for the rest. V and J calls and clone size are given by that table; D and trimming were obtained from the DNA. For this sample the table gives about 200,000 clones, of which 75% to 90% were detected only once. Of the sample, 4.5% to 6% is held by the ten largest clones. On the study overall, not on this receptor specifically: A later analysis had no HLA typing for the validation cohort, so co-occurrence there was scored across all 120 repertoires. The study gave a list of 150 to 200 TCR beta chains associated with cytomegalovirus. According to the authors, the approach could potentially be generalized to other disease states and immunological phenotypes. In vitro tests confirmed that a few of the cytomegalovirus-associated TCR beta chains recognize cytomegalovirus antigens. While some public TCRs were present in many individuals, most TCR sequences turned up only very rarely across donors. Of the cluster scores, about 94% were above 0 in a later analysis, which found that TCRs clustered in the first cohort also tended to co-occur in the 110 or so validation repertoires. The classifier was reported to diagnose cytomegalovirus status with high specificity and sensitivity in both the original cohort and the validation cohort.

The donors belonged to the validation cohort of over a hundred subjects, which was separate from the roughly 700-subject first cohort. There are a few counts of this clone. Its recognized antigen is unknown. The junction and the germline gene differ at one end; a read error may be behind it. Source material: PBMCs. This receptor was taken from a young woman in good health and CMV-seronegative.

The CDR3 corresponds to CASSSGGPRAF. The DNA sequence is as follows: TGTGCCAGTAGTTCGGGCGGCCCTCGGGCCTTC. This sequence uses TRBV19 and TRBJ2-7, with the D gene not clear enough to name. From the cysteine up to the phenylalanine, the CDR3 has a length of 11 residues. Only the CDR3 DNA is retained, 33 bases long and in frame from the first base. CDR1 and CDR2 were assigned from the germline V gene (reference sequence) as LNHDA and SQIVND.